This TCR beta chain stems from a study of T-cell memory formation after mild COVID-19. About the study: The two donors had largely donor-specific TCR clusters.

General study results and limits: Later expanders leaned toward CD4+, whereas clones contracting from day 15 to 85 were balanced CD4/CD8.

This clonotype came up a few times. Its antigen is still unknown. One entry per CDR3 protein, called by TCRdb with MiXCR from the 5' RACE reads. The table lists more than 75,000 distinct CDR3 sequences, approximately 13% of them singletons. Looked up from germline, CDR1 is SGHNT and CDR2 is YENEEA. The CDR3 length is 15 residues. V lost 4 bases to trimming and J lost 9 bases, with 19 bases between them. The sequencing input was PBMCs or a T cell subset sorted from them (not recorded which). This chain joins TRBV11-3 and TRBJ2-1; maybe TRBD2 (6 bases). The clonotype was recovered from an adult woman who had mild COVID-19 (a few samples of this study predate the infection). Cell type and time point are not known. The CDR3 DNA follows: TGTGCCAGCAGCTCGCGGGACCCGGGGCTAGGTGAGCAGTTCTTC. The encoded protein is CASSSRDPGLGEQFF.